These 27 T cell receptor beta chains originate from one sample sequenced in a study of beta chain features in type 1 diabetes. Reverse transcribing all isolated RNA meant expressed TCRB transcripts were sequenced. Sequencing was performed with immunoSEQ multiplex PCR; in TCRdb, only in-frame clones are kept and a portion is missing. The sample holds around 250,000 clones; around 26% are singletons and the top ten take roughly 4.1%. Specimen: central memory CD4+ T cells from blood. The source is a man younger than 40 in good health.

This clone was recorded many times. This sequence joins TRBV5-1 and TRBJ2-3; 12 bases map to TRBD1. In germline, CDR1 is SGHRS, CDR2 YFSETQ. The trim removed 1 base at V and 6 bases at J, leaving 3 bases unmatched. The CDR3 sequence is 15 residues long. The CDR3 region is CASSLMGQGADTQYF. CDR3 nucleotide sequence: TGCGCCAGCAGCTTGATGGGACAGGGGGCCGATACGCAGTATTTT.

As to this clone: A read error may explain this, as a much larger clone is one base away. This chain links TRBV7-2 with TRBJ2-5; 7 bases match TRBD2. The germline gives CDR1 SGHTA, CDR2 FQGNSA. This CDR3 has 17 residues. V shed 1 base, J shed 5 bases, and the junction held 13 bases outside the gene matches. This chain's CDR3 is CASSLGPSGATGETQYF. DNA of the CDR3: TGTGCCAGCAGCTTAGGTCCTAGCGGCGCTACCGGGGAGACCCAGTACTTC.

This clone was detected only a few times. Mismatch with germline at one junction end may stem from a read error. The rearrangement joins TRBV28 to TRBJ2-5, with D possibly matching TRBD2 (5 bases). Germline V lookup: CDR1 MDHEN, CDR2 SYDVKM. The CDR3 sequence is 13 residues long. The CDR3: CASGTEAPEAQYF. In nucleotides, the CDR3 is TGTGCCAGCGGAACGGAGGCCCCAGAGGCCCAGTACTTC.

The chain is built from TRBV30 and TRBJ2-3, with a tentative D call TRBD2 (6 bases). The CDR3 covers 13 residues. Trimming took 2 bases from V and 5 from J, leaving 11 bases between them. Germline loops: CDR1 GTSNPN, CDR2 SVGIG (reference sequence). CDR3 loop: CAWSIGRRDTQYF. In nucleotides, the CDR3 is TGTGCCTGGAGTATCGGGAGAAGAGATACGCAGTATTTT.

There are many counts of this clone. The rearrangement links TRBV7-9 to TRBJ2-7; perhaps D is TRBD1 or TRBD2 (5 bases each). There are 14 residues in the CDR3. The germline V gene encodes CDR1 SEHNR and CDR2 FQNEAQ (reference sequence). The V end was cut by 4 bases, the J end by 6 bases, with 16 bases between. DNA for the CDR3: TGTGCCAGCAGCTCGGACTCAGGGTCGTCCGAGCAGTACTTC. It specifies CASSSDSGSSEQYF. Variable domain in full (rest from reference TRBV7-9 and TRBJ2-7): DTGVSQNPRHKITKRGQNVTFRCDPISEHNRLYWYRQTLGQGPEFLTYFQNEAQLEKSRLLSDRFSAERPKGSFSTLEIQRTEQGDSAMYLCASSSDSGSSEQYFGPGTRLTVT.

The chain joins TRBV7-2 to TRBJ2-2; D unresolved. Deletions cut 1 base from V and 4 bases from J, with 7 bases between. Germline V gene lookup returns CDR1 SGHTA and CDR2 FQGNSA. CDR3 size: 14 residues. CDR3 DNA: TGTGCCAGCAGCTTAGAGTCCATCACCGGGGAGCTGTTTTTT. This translates into CASSLESITGELFF.

The chain combines TRBV28 with TRBJ2-7; D not certain. The V end was cut by 5 bases, the J end by 3 bases, with 8 bases between. Looked up from germline, CDR1 is MDHEN and CDR2 is SYDVKM. The CDR3 sequence is 12 residues long. CDR3 nucleotide sequence: TGTGCCAGCAGTCTGAAACTCTACGAGCAGTACTTC. Residues: CASSLKLYEQYF.

CDR3 protein: CASRGQAAETQYF. CDR3 bases: TGTGCTAGTCGAGGACAGGCGGCGGAGACCCAGTACTTC. The chain has TRBV12-5 and TRBJ2-5, with 7 bases that match TRBD1. Germline V gene sequence: CDR1 LGHNT, CDR2 FRNRAP. Germline trimming cut 8 bases from V and 5 bases from J; bases unmatched to any gene: 8. CDR3 length: 13 amino acids.

This clone was counted between two and nine times. The chain has TRBV5-1 and TRBJ2-5; 10 nucleotides match TRBD2. Germline-derived CDR1 and CDR2 are SGHRS and YFSETQ. The junction had 7 bases not matched to a gene; V was cut back by 0 bases and J by 5 bases. The CDR3 runs to 16 residues. The CDR3 loop is CASSLVSGRTSETQYF. CDR3 coding DNA: TGCGCCAGCAGCTTGGTTAGCGGGAGGACTAGCGAGACCCAGTACTTC.

In this sample, this clone turned up a few times. This sequence joins TRBV20-1 and TRBJ1-3; D not resolved. This CDR3 is 11 amino acids long. The V gene lost 5 bases and the J gene lost 4 bases, with 6 bases spanning the gap. The germline V gene encodes CDR1 DFQATT and CDR2 SNEGSKA (reference sequence). CDR3 loop: CSALGGNTIYF. In DNA, the CDR3 is TGCAGTGCTTTAGGCGGAAACACCATATATTTT.

The count of this clone is one. The chain couples TRBV11-2 to TRBJ2-3; tentative D call: TRBD2 (6 bases). This CDR3 comprises 14 residues. The germline V gene has CDR1 SGHAT and CDR2 FQNNGV. The ends were cut back, 8 bases at V and 2 bases at J, with 14 bases in the middle. CDR3 DNA sequence: TGTGCCAGCCTCGACGGGAGACCCACAGATACGCAGTATTTT. Translation: CASLDGRPTDTQYF.

The chain links TRBV5-6 to TRBJ2-7; the D is unclear. Looked up from germline, CDR1 is SGHDT and CDR2 is YYEEEE. This CDR3 has 12 amino acids. The V end was cut by 1 base, the J end by 3 bases, with 5 bases between. CDR3 amino acids: CASSLRVYEQYF. CDR3 nucleotides: TGTGCCAGCAGCTTGAGGGTCTACGAGCAGTACTTC.

This clone has just a few counts. The same CDR3 can be traced to other DNA sequences in this sample. J is TRBJ2-7 and V is TRBV29-1; 8 bases fit TRBD1. This CDR3 region has 14 residues. Trimming removed 5 bases from V and 0 bases from J; junction bases left unmatched: 6. Germline V lookup: CDR1 SQVTM, CDR2 ANQGSEA. The CDR3 protein is CSVLRDRNSYEQYF. In DNA form, the CDR3 reads TGCAGCGTTCTACGGGACAGGAACTCCTACGAGCAGTACTTC.

This chain links TRBV9 with TRBJ2-3; D unclear. With 4 bases removed from V and 7 bases from J, the gap between germline ends came to 7 bases. CDR1 SGDLS and CDR2 YYNGEE come from the germline V gene. The CDR3 is made up of 11 amino acids. CDR3 sequence reads: CASSPHNTQYF. The DNA for the CDR3 is TGTGCCAGCAGCCCGCATAATACGCAGTATTTT.

This clone came up a few times. J is TRBJ2-7 and V is TRBV5-6, with 7 nucleotides matching TRBD1. This CDR3 contains 14 residues. Trimming removed 2 bases from V and 5 bases from J; junction bases left unmatched: 7. CDR1 is SGHDT and CDR2 is YYEEEE in the germline V gene. DNA of the CDR3: TGTGCCAGCAGCTTACGACAGGGCATCCACGAGCAGTACTTC. Protein sequence: CASSLRQGIHEQYF.

The rearrangement links TRBV12-5 to TRBJ2-5; the match to TRBD2 covers 8 bases. The ends lost 5 bases at V and 4 bases at J; junction bases unmatched: 12. This CDR3 contains 16 residues. Germline V gene lookup returns CDR1 LGHNT and CDR2 FRNRAP. CDR3 in amino acids: CASGENPGLGGETQYF. The CDR3, as DNA: TGTGCTAGTGGTGAAAACCCGGGACTAGGGGGAGAGACCCAGTACTTC. The variable domain in full, completed from reference TRBV12-5 and TRBJ2-5, reads DARVTQTPRHKVTEMGQEVTMRCQPILGHNTVFWYRQTMMQGLELLAYFRNRAPLDDSGMPKDRFSAEMPDATLATLKIQPSEPRDSAVYFCASGENPGLGGETQYFGPGTRLLVL.

This clone was seen a few times. The chain employs TRBV30 and TRBJ1-5; D ambiguous. Trimming left V 2 bases short and J 0 bases short, with 14 bases between. Germline lookup yields CDR1 GTSNPN and CDR2 SVGIG (reference sequence). This CDR3 contains 16 residues. The CDR3 DNA sequence: TGTGCCTGGAGTCCCCCCCGAAAAGGTAGCAATCAGCCCCAGCATTTT. Its protein is CAWSPPRKGSNQPQHF.

This clone was counted only a few times. The chain joins TRBV30 to TRBJ1-4, with D tentatively TRBD1 (6 bases). This CDR3 has 12 amino acids. V lost 5 bases, J lost 5 bases, and 9 bases lay in between. Per the germline V gene, CDR1 is GTSNPN and CDR2 is SVGIG (reference sequence). The CDR3 sequence: CAWRRGNEKLFF. CDR3 coding DNA: TGTGCCTGGCGAAGGGGGAATGAAAAACTGTTTTTT.

CDR3 region: CASDGWDTEAFF. In DNA form, the CDR3 reads TGTGCCTCGGACGGTTGGGACACTGAAGCTTTCTTT. The gene calls are TRBV30 and TRBJ1-1; no clear D gene. The germline CDR1 and CDR2 sequences are GTSNPN and SVGIG (reference sequence). The V end lost 7 bases, the J end lost 3 bases, and 12 bases lay between the germline ends. The CDR3 runs 12 residues.

The V call is TRBV7-2, the J call TRBJ1-1; D gene unclear. CDR3 length: 14 residues. Trimming took 2 bases from V and 5 from J, leaving 12 bases between them. Germline V gene lookup returns CDR1 SGHTA and CDR2 FQGNSA. The CDR3 protein is CASSLMGRETEAFF. The CDR3 DNA reads as TGTGCCAGCAGCTTAATGGGGAGGGAGACTGAAGCTTTCTTT.

This clone was counted a single time. V usage is TRBV9 and J usage is TRBJ1-4, with 11 bases fitting TRBD1. V shed 3 bases and J 8 bases; nucleotides not matched to a gene: 3. The CDR3 has 14 residues. Germline CDR1 is SGDLS and CDR2 is YYNGEE. The CDR3, as DNA: TGTGCCAGCAGCGCGGGACAGGGGGGCGAAAAACTGTTTTTT. Translation gives CASSAGQGGEKLFF.

This clone was counted only a few times. The V call is TRBV2, the J call TRBJ2-5; no definite D call. In germline, CDR1 is SNHLY, CDR2 FYNNEI. V was trimmed by 8 bases and J by 5 bases, leaving 18 bases between them. This CDR3 is 14 amino acids long. Here the CDR3 reads CASSRIPLGETQYF. CDR3 nucleotides: TGTGCCAGCTCTCGGATACCCCTCGGGGAGACCCAGTACTTC. Filled out from reference TRBV2 and TRBJ2-5, the complete variable domain reads EPEVTQTPSHQVTQMGQEVILRCVPISNHLYFYWYRQILGQKVEFLVSFYNNEISEKSEIFDDQFSVERPDGSNFTLKIRSTKLEDSAMYFCASSRIPLGETQYFGPGTRLLVL.

This sequence joins TRBV5-4 and TRBJ2-3; weak D call: TRBD2 (5 bases). The V and J ends lost 4 bases and 0 bases respectively, with 12 bases between them. The CDR3 spans 15 residues. CDR1 SGHNT and CDR2 YYREEE come from the germline V gene (reference sequence). CDR3 nucleotides: TGTGCCAGCAGCAGAGCCAGCGGAAGCACAGATACGCAGTATTTT. Translation gives CASSRASGSTDTQYF.

The CDR3 loop reads CASSKDREQTQYF. The DNA of the CDR3 is TGTGCCAGCAGCAAGGACAGGGAACAGACCCAGTACTTC. The genes are TRBV7-2 and TRBJ2-5; 8 nucleotides match TRBD1. J was trimmed by 6 bases and V by 5 bases; bases with no gene match: 5. The CDR3 is made up of 13 amino acids. CDR1 SGHTA and CDR2 FQGNSA come from the germline V gene.

The chain combines TRBV11-2 with TRBJ2-5; TRBD1 matches at 9 bases. Germline V gene lookup returns CDR1 SGHAT and CDR2 FQNNGV. J gave up 5 bases and V 6 bases, and 16 bases lay outside the gene matches. CDR3 length equals 17 residues. The CDR3 loop reads CASRARPGQGKRETQYF. In DNA, the CDR3 is TGTGCCAGCAGGGCCCGCCCCGGACAGGGGAAAAGGGAGACCCAGTACTTC.

This chain links TRBV10-3 with TRBJ2-3; TRBD1 matches 9 bases. J gave up 3 bases and V 5 bases, and 6 bases lay outside the gene matches. The CDR3 covers 15 residues. Germline V lookup: CDR1 ENHRY, CDR2 SYGVKD. The DNA of the CDR3 is TGTGCCATCAGTAAGAGGGACAGGGAGACAGATACGCAGTATTTT. It codes for CAISKRDRETDTQYF.

In DNA form, the CDR3 reads TGTGCCAGCAGTTCGCACACCATGAACACTGAAGCTTTCTTT. Its translation is CASSSHTMNTEAFF. The chain combines TRBV27 with TRBJ1-1; D not resolved. The V gene's germline CDR1 is MNHEY and CDR2 SMNVEV (reference sequence). This CDR3 has 14 amino acids. V was cut by 4 bases and J by 0 bases, with 9 bases left in between.